Below, one TCR beta chain is given with its context. This sample was taken from a study of shared clonotypes between healthy human individuals. Method: immunoSEQ multiplex PCR; TCRdb's copy keeps in-frame clones and lacks some. The data show 600,000 to 700,000 clones, with 73% seen just once and around 1.8% held by the top ten. Material: memory CD4+ T cells sorted from blood. Subset described: CD45RA-negative fraction. This receptor was taken from a woman aged 30 to 39 in good health.

As DNA, the CDR3 is TGTGCCATCAGTGGGGGGGCGGGAGCGGAGACCCAGTACTTC. Its translation: CAISGGAGAETQYF. V and J are TRBV10-3 and TRBJ2-5; a possible D gene is TRBD2 (7 bases). The CDR3 loop spans 14 amino acids. Germline CDR1 ENHRY, CDR2 SYGVKD. The V gene lost 4 bases and the J gene lost 5 bases, with 14 bases spanning the gap.